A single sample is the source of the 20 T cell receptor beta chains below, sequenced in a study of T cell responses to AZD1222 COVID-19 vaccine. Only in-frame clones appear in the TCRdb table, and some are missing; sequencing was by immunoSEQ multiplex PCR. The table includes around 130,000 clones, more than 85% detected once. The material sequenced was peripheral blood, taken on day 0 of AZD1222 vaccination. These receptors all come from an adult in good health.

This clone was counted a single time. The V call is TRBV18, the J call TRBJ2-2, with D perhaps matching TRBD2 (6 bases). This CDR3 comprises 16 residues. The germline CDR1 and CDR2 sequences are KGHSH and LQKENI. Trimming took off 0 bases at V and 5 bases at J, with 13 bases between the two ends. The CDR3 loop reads CASSPPRGTRTGELFF. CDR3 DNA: TGTGCCAGCTCACCACCCCGGGGGACGCGGACCGGGGAGCTGTTTTTT.

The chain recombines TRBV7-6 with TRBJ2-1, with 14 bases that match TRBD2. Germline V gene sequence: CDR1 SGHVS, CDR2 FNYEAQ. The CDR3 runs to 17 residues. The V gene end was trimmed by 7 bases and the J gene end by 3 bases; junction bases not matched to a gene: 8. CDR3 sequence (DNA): TGTGCCAGCACTAGCGGACTAGCGGGGGGCCTCTACAATGAGCAGTTCTTC. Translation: CASTSGLAGGLYNEQFF. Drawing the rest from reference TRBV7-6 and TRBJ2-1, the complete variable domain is GAGVSQSPRYKVTKRGQDVALRCDPISGHVSLYWYRQALGQGPEFLTYFNYEAQQDKSGLPNDRFSAERPEGSISTLTIQRTEQRDSAMYRCASTSGLAGGLYNEQFFGPGTRLTVL.

The CDR3 DNA sequence: TGTGCCAGCAGCTTTATAGGGAAAAATTACGAGCAGTACTTC. This sequence encodes CASSFIGKNYEQYF. V is TRBV7-8 and J is TRBJ2-7, with D hard to call. CDR3 length: 14 amino acids. Germline V CDR1 and CDR2: SGHVS, FQNEAQ. V lost 3 bases and J lost 4, with 13 bases in between.

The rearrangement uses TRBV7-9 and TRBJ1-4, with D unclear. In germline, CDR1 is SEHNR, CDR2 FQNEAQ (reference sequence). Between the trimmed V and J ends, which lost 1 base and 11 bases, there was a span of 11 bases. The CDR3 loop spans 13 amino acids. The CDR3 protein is CASSLEGGGKLFF. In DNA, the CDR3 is TGTGCCAGCAGCTTAGAGGGAGGAGGGAAACTGTTTTTT.

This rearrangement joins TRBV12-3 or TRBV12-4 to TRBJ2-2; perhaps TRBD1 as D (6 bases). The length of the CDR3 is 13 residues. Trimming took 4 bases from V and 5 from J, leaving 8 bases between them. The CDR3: CASSSRGTGELFF. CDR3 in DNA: TGTGCCAGCAGTTCTAGGGGGACCGGGGAGCTGTTTTTT.

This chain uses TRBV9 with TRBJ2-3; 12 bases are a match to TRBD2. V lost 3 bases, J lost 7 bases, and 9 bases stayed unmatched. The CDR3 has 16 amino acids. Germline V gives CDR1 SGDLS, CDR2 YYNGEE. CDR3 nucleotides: TGTGCCAGCAGCGAGCTTTCTAGCGGGGGGGAAAATACGCAGTATTTT. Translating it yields CASSELSSGGENTQYF.

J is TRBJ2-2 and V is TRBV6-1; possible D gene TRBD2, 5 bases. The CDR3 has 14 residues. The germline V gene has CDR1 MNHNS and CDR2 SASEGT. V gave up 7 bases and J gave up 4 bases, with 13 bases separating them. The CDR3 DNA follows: TGTGCCAGCACGAGGGTGAGATCCACCGGGGAGCTGTTTTTT. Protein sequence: CASTRVRSTGELFF.

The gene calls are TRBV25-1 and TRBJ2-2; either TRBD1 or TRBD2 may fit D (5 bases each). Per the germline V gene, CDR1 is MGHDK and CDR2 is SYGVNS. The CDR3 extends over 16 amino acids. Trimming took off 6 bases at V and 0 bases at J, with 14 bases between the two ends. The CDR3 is CASRSPGTANTGELFF. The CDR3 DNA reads TGTGCCAGCAGATCTCCCGGGACGGCGAACACCGGGGAGCTGTTTTTT.

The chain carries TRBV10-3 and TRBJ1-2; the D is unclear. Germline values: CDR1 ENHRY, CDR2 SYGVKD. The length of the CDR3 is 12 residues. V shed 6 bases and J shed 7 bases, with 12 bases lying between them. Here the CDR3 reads CAIRASGVGYTF. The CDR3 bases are TGTGCCATCAGAGCAAGTGGGGTTGGCTACACCTTC.

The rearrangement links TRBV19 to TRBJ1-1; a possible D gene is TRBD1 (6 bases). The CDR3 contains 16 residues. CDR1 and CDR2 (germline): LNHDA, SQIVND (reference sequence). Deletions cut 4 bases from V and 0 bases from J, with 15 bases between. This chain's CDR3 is CASSTPTGTMNTEAFF. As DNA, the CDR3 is TGTGCCAGTAGTACCCCGACAGGAACCATGAACACTGAAGCTTTCTTT.

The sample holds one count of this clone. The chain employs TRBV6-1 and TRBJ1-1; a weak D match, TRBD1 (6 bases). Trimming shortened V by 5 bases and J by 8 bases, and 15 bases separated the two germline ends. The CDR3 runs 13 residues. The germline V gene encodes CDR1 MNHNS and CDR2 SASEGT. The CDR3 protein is CASSSQGFGEAFF. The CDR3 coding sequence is TGTGCCAGCAGTTCACAGGGATTTGGGGAAGCTTTCTTT.

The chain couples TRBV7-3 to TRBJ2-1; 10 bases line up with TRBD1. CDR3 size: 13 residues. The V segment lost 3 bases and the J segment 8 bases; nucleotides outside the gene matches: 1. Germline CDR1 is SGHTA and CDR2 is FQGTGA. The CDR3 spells CASSFDRGHEQFF. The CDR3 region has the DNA TGTGCCAGCAGCTTTGACAGGGGGCATGAGCAGTTCTTC.

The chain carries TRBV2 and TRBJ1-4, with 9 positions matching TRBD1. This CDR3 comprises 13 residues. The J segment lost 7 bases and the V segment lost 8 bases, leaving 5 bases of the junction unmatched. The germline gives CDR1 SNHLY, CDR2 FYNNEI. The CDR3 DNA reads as TGTGCCAGCGCACAGGGGGCGAGTGAAAAACTGTTTTTT. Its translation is CASAQGASEKLFF.

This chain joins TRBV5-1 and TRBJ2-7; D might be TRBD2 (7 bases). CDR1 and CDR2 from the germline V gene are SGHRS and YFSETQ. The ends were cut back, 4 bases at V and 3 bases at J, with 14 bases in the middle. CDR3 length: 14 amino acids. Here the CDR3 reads CASSVGGTIYEQYF. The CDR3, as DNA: TGCGCCAGCAGCGTGGGGGGGACAATCTACGAGCAGTACTTC.

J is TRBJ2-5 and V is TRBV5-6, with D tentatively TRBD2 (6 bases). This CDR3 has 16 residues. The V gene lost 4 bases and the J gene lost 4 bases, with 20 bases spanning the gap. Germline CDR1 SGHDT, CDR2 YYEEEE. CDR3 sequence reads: CASSPPGLRRSETQYF. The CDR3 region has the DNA TGTGCCAGCAGCCCCCCGGGACTCCGGAGGTCAGAGACCCAGTACTTC. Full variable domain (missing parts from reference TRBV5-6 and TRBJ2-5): DAGVTQSPTHLIKTRGQQVTLRCSPKSGHDTVSWYQQALGQGPQFIFQYYEEEERQRGNFPDRFSGHQFPNYSSELNVNALLLGDSALYLCASSPPGLRRSETQYFGPGTRLLVL.

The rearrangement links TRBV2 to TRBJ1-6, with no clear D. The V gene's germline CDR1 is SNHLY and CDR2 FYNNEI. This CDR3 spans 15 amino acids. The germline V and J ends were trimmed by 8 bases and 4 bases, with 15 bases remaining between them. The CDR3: CASGFFSDYNSPLHF. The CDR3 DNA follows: TGTGCCAGCGGTTTTTTCAGCGATTATAATTCACCCCTCCACTTT.

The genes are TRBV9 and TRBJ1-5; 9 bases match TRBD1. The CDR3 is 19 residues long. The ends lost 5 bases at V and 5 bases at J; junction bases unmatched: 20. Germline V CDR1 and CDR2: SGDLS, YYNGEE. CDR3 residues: CASSVLGQGRGRSDQPQHF. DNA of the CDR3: TGTGCCAGCAGTGTGTTGGGACAGGGAAGAGGAAGGTCCGATCAGCCCCAGCATTTT.

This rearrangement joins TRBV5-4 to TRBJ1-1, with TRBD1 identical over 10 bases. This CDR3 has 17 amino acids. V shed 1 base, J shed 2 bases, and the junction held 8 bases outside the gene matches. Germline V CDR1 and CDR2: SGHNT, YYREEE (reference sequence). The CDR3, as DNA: TGTGCCAGCAGCTTGAGGACAGGGGGTCCAATTAACACTGAAGCTTTCTTT. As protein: CASSLRTGGPINTEAFF.

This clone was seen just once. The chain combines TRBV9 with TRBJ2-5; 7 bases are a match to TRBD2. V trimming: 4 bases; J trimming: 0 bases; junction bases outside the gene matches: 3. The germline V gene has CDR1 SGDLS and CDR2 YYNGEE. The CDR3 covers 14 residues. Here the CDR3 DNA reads TGTGCCAGCAGCCCGGGGACTAACCAAGAGACCCAGTACTTC. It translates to CASSPGTNQETQYF.

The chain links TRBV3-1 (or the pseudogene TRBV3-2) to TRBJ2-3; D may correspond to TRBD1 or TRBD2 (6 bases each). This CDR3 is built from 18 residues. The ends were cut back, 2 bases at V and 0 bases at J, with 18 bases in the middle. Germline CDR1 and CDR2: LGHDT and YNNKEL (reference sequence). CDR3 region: CASSQNLRGGPSTDTQYF. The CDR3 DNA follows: TGTGCCAGCAGCCAAAATTTGCGTGGGGGGCCCAGCACAGATACGCAGTATTTT.